This T cell receptor (beta chain) comes out of a study of T cells after yellow fever vaccination. This clonotype has only one observation. Antigen specificity is unknown. Being one base from a much bigger clone, this may be a read error. This CDR3 comprises 13 residues. CDR1 and CDR2 from the germline V gene are SNHLY and FYNNEI. Trimming left V 8 bases short and J 18 bases short, with 23 bases between. MiXCR, run by TCRdb on the 5' RACE reads, gives a single entry per CDR3 protein. The repertoire holds roughly 60,000 distinct CDR3 sequences, with more than 5.5% as singletons. Overall study results and limits: The secondary response showed a weaker magnitude and a faster peak, day 5 versus 15.

The origin of this receptor is a young man who received the YFV17D yellow fever vaccine. The V call is TRBV2, the J call TRBJ1-6; no reliable D call. Material: CD8+ T cells sorted from PBMCs, obtained on the day of the first yellow fever vaccination. Written as DNA, the CDR3 is TGTGCCAGCCTTGAACAGTCTCTCGACCTGTACCACTTT. Amino acid sequence: CASLEQSLDLYHF.